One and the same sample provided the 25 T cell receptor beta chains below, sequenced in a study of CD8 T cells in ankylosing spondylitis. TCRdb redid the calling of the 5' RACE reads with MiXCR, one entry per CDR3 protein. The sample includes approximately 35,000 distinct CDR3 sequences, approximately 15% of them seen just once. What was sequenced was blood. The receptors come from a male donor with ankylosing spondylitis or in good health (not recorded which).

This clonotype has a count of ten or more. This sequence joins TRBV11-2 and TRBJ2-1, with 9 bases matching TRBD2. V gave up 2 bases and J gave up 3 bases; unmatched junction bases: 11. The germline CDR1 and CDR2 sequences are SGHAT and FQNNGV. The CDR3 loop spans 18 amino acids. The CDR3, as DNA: TGTGCCAGCAGCTTAAGCCGGACTAGCGTCACTAACTACAATGAGCAGTTCTTC. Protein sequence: CASSLSRTSVTNYNEQFF.

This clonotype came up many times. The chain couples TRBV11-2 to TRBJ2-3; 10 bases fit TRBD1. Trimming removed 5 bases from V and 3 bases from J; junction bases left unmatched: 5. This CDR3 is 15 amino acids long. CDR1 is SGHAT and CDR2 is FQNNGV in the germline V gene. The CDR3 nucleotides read TGTGCCAGCAGCCCTCCGGGACAGGGGACAGATACGCAGTATTTT. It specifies CASSPPGQGTDTQYF.

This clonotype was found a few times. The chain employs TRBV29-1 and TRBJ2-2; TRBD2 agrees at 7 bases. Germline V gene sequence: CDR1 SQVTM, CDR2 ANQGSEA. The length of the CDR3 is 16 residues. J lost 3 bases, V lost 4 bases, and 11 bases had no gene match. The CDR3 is CSVVPSLGGYTGELFF. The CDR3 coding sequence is TGCAGCGTTGTACCATCGTTGGGGGGGTACACCGGGGAGCTGTTTTTT.

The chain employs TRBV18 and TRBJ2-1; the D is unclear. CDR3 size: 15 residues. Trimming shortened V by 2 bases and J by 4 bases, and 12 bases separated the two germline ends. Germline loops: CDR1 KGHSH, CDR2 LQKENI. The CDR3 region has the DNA TGTGCCAGCTCACCAGAGGATCTTTCGTACAATGAGCAGTTCTTC. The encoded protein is CASSPEDLSYNEQFF.

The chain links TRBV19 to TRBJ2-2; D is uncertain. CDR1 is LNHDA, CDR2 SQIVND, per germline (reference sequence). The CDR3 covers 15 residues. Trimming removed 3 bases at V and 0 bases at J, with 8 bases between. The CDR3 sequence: CASSIRSPNTGELFF. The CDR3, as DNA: TGTGCCAGTAGTATTAGGTCTCCGAACACCGGGGAGCTGTTTTTT.

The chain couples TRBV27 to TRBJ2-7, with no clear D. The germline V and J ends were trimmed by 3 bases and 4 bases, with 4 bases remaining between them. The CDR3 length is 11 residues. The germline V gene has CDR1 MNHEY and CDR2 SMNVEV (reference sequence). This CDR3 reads CASSFGYEQYF. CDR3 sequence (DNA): TGTGCCAGCAGTTTTGGATACGAGCAGTACTTC.

The CDR3 here is CASSQGQGMSTGELFF. CDR3 in DNA: TGTGCCAGCAGCCAAGGTCAAGGGATGTCCACCGGGGAGCTGTTTTTT. The V gene is TRBV14, the J gene TRBJ2-2; D not resolved. The ends were cut back, 1 base at V and 4 bases at J, with 13 bases in the middle. Per the germline V gene, CDR1 is SGHDN and CDR2 is FVKESK. The CDR3 contains 16 residues.

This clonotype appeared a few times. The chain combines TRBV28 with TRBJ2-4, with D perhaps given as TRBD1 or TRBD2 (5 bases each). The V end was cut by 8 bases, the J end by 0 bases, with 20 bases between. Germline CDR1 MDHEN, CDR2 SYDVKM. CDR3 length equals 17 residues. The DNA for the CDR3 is TGTGCCAGCTCTTCGATCCGGGACGCAAGAGCCAAAAACATTCAGTACTTC. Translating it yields CASSSIRDARAKNIQYF.

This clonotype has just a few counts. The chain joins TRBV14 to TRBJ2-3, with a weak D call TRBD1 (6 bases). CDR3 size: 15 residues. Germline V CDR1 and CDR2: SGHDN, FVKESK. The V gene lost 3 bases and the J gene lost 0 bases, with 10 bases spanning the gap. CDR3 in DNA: TGTGCCAGCAGCCATCGACAGGCTAGCACAGATACGCAGTATTTT. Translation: CASSHRQASTDTQYF.

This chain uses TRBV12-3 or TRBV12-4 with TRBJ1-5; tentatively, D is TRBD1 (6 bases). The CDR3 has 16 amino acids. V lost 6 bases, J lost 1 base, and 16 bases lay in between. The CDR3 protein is CASSSKGGASNQPQHF. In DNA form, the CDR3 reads TGTGCCAGCAGCTCCAAAGGGGGGGCGAGCAATCAGCCCCAGCATTTT.

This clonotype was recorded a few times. The CDR3 is CASSDTGGQPQHF. The CDR3 DNA reads TGTGCCAGCAGCGACACAGGGGGACAGCCCCAGCATTTT. The genes are TRBV7-9 and TRBJ1-5, with 8 bases lining up with TRBD1. Germline lookup yields CDR1 SEHNR and CDR2 FQNEAQ (reference sequence). This CDR3 comprises 13 residues. V lost 5 bases, J lost 7 bases, and 4 bases stayed unmatched.

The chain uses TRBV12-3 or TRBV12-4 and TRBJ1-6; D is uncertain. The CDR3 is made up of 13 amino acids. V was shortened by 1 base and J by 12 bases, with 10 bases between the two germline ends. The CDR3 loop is CASSLGVYGPLHF. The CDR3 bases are TGTGCCAGCAGTTTAGGAGTCTACGGACCCCTCCACTTT.

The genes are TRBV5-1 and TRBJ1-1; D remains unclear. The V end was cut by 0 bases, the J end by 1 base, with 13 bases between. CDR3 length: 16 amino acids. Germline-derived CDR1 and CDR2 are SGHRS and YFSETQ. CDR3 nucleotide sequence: TGCGCCAGCAGCTTGGTGTTGGGCAGCAGGAACACTGAAGCTTTCTTT. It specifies CASSLVLGSRNTEAFF.

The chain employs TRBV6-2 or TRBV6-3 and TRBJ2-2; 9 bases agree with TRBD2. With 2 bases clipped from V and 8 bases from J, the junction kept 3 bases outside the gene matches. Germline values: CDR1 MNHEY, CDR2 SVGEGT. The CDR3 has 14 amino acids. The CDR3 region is CASSYMSGRGELFF. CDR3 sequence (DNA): TGTGCCAGCAGTTACATGAGCGGGAGGGGGGAGCTGTTTTTT.

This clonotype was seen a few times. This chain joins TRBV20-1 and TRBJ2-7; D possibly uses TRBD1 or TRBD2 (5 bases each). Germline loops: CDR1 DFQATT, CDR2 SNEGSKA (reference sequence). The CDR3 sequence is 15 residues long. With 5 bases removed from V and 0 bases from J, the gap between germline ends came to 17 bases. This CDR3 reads CSAEGGRGSSYEQYV. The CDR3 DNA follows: TGCAGTGCTGAGGGCGGAAGGGGCAGCTCCTACGAGCAGTACGTC.

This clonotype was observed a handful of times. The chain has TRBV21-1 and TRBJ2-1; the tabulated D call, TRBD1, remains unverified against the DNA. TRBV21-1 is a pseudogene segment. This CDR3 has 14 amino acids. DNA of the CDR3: TGTGCCAGCAGCACAAAACCACAGGGTCAGGAGCAGTTCTTC. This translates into CASSTKPQGQEQFF.

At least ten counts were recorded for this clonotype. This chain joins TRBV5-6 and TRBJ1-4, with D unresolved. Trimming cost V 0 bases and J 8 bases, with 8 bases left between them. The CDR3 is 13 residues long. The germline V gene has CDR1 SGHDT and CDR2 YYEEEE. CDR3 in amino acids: CASSLVRGEKLFF. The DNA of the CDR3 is TGTGCCAGCAGCTTGGTACGAGGGGAAAAACTGTTTTTT.

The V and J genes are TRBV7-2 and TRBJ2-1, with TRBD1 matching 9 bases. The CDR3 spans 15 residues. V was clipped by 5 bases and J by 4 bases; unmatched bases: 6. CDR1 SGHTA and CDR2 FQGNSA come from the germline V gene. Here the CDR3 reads CASSRRDRAYNEQFF. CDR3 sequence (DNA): TGTGCCAGCAGCCGCCGGGACAGGGCTTACAATGAGCAGTTCTTC.

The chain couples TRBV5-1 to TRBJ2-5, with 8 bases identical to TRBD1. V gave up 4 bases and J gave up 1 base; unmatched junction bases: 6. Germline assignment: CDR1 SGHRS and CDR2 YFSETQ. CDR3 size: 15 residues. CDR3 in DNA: TGCGCCAGCAGCCAGGCCGGGACAGGCCAAGAGACCCAGTACTTC. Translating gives CASSQAGTGQETQYF. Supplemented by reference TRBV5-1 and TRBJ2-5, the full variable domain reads KAGVTQTPRYLIKTRGQQVTLSCSPISGHRSVSWYQQTPGQGLQFLFEYFSETQRNKGNFPGRFSGRQFSNSRSEMNVSTLELGDSALYLCASSQAGTGQETQYFGPGTRLLVL.

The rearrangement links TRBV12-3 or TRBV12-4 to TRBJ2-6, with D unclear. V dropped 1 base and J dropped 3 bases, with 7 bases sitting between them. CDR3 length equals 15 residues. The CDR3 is CASSLEGYGANVLTF. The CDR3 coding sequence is TGTGCCAGCAGTTTAGAGGGTTATGGGGCCAACGTCCTGACTTTC.

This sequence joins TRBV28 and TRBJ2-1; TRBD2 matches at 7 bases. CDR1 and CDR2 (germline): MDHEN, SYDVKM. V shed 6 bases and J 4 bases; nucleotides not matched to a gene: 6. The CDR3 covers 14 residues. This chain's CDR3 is CASRGGTGYNEQFF. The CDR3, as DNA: TGTGCCAGCAGGGGAGGGACGGGTTACAATGAGCAGTTCTTC.

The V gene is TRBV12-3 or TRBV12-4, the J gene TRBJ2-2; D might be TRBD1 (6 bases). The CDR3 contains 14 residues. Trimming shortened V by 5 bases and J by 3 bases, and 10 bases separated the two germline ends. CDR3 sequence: CASSLSGDTGELFF. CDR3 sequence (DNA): TGTGCCAGCAGTCTCTCAGGGGACACCGGGGAGCTGTTTTTT.

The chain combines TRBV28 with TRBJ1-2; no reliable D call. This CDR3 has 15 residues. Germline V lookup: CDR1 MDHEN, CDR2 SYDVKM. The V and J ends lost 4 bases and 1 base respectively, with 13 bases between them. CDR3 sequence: CASSSPPELNYGYTF. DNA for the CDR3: TGTGCCAGCAGTTCCCCCCCCGAACTTAACTATGGCTACACCTTC.

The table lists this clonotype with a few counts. The CDR3 region has the DNA TGTGCCAGCAGTTACAGGGATAGCTCCTACGAGCAGTACTTC. This gives the protein CASSYRDSSYEQYF. The V call is TRBV6-1, the J call TRBJ2-7; tentatively, D is TRBD1 (6 bases). The CDR3 consists of 14 residues. The germline CDR1 and CDR2 sequences are MNHNS and SASEGT. Trimming pared 5 bases from V and 0 bases from J, leaving 11 bases between.

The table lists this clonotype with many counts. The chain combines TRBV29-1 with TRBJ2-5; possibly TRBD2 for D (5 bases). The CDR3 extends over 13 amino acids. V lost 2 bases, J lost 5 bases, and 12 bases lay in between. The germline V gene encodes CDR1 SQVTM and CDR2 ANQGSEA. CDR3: CSVERLAAETQYF. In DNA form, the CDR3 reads TGCAGCGTTGAACGGCTAGCCGCGGAGACCCAGTACTTC.